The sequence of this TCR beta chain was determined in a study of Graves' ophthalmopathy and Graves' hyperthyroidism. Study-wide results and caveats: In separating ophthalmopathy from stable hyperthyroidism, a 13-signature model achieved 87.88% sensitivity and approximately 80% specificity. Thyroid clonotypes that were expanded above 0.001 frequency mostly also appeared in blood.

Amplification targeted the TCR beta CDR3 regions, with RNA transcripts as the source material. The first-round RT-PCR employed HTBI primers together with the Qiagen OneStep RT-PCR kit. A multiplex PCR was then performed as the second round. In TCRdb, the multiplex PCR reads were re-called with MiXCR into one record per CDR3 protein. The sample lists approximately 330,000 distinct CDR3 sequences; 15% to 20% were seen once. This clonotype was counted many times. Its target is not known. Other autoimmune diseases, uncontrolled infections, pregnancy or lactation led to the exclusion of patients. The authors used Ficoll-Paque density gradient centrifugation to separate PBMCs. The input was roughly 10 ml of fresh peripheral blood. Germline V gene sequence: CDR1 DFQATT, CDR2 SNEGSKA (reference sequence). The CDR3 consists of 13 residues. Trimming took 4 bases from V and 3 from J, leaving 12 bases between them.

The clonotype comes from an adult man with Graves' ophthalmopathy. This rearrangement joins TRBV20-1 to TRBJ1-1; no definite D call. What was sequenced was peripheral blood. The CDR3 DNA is TGCAGTGCTATCCCGAACGGGGACACTGAAGCTTTCTTT. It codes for CSAIPNGDTEAFF.